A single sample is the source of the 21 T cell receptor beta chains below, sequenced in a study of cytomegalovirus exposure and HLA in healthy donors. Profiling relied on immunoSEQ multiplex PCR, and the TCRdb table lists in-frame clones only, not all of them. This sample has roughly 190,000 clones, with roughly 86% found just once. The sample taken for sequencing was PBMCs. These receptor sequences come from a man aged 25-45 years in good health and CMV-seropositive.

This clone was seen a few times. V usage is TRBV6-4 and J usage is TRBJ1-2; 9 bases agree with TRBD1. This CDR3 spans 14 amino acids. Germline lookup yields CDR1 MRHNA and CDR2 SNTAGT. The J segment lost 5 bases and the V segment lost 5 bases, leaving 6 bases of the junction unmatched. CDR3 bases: TGTGCCAGCAGTTCGACCGGGACAGGGTATGGCTACACCTTC. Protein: CASSSTGTGYGYTF.

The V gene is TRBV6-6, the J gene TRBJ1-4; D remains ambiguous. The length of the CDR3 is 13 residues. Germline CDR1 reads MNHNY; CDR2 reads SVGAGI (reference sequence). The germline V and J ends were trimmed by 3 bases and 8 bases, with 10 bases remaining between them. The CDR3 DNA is TGTGCCAGCAGTTATAATTCCGCGGAAAAACTGTTTTTT. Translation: CASSYNSAEKLFF.

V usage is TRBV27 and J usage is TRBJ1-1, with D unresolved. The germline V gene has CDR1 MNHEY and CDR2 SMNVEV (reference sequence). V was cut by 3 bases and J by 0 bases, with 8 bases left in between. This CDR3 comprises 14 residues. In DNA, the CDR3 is TGTGCCAGCAGTTTGAATCCGGTGAACACTGAAGCTTTCTTT. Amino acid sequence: CASSLNPVNTEAFF.

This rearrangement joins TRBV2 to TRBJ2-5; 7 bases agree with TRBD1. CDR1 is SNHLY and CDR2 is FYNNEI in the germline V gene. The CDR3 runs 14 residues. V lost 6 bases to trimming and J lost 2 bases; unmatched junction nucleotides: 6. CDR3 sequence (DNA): TGTGCCAGCAGGACAGGGCGTGTTCAAGAGACCCAGTACTTC. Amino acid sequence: CASRTGRVQETQYF. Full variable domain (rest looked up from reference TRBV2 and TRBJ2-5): EPEVTQTPSHQVTQMGQEVILRCVPISNHLYFYWYRQILGQKVEFLVSFYNNEISEKSEIFDDQFSVERPDGSNFTLKIRSTKLEDSAMYFCASRTGRVQETQYFGPGTRLLVL.

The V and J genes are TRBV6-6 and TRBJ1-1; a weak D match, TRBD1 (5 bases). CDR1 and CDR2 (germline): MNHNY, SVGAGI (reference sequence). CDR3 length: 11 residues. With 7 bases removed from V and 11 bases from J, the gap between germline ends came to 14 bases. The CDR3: CASTYEGRAFF. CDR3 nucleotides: TGTGCCAGCACCTACGAGGGGCGTGCTTTCTTT.

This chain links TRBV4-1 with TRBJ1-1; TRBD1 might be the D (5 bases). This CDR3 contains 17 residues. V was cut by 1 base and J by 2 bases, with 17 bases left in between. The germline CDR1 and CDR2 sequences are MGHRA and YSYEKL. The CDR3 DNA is TGCGCCAGCAGCCAAGGGTGGGGGGTAGGCAAAAACACTGAAGCTTTCTTT. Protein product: CASSQGWGVGKNTEAFF.

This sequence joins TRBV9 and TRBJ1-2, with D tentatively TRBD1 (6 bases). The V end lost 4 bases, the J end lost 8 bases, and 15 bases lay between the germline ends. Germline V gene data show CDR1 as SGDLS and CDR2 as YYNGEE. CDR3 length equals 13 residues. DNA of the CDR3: TGTGCCAGCAGCTCTGGGGGCGGCCTAGGCTACACCTTC. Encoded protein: CASSSGGGLGYTF.

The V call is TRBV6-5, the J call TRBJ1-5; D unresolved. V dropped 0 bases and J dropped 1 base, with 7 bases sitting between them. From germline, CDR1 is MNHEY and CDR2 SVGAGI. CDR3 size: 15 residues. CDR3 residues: CASSYSSQSNQPQHF. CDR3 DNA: TGTGCCAGCAGTTACTCGAGTCAGAGCAATCAGCCCCAGCATTTT.

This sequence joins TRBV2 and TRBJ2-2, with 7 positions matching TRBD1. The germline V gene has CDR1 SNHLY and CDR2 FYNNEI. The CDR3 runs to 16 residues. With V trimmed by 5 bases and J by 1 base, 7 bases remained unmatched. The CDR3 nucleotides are TGTGCCAGCAGTCGAACCGGGACAGAGAACACCGGGGAGCTGTTTTTT. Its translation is CASSRTGTENTGELFF. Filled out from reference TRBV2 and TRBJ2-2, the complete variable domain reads EPEVTQTPSHQVTQMGQEVILRCVPISNHLYFYWYRQILGQKVEFLVSFYNNEISEKSEIFDDQFSVERPDGSNFTLKIRSTKLEDSAMYFCASSRTGTENTGELFFGEGSRLTVL.

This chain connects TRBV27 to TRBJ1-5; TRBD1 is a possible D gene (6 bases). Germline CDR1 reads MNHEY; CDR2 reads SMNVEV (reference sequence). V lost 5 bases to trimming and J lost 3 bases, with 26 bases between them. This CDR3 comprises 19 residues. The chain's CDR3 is CASSPRPLQGIGSNQPQHF. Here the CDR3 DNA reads TGTGCCAGCAGTCCGCGTCCTTTACAGGGTATAGGGTCCAATCAGCCCCAGCATTTT.

CDR3 nucleotides: TGTGCCAGCAGCCCCGGGACTTACAATGAGCAGTTCTTC. As protein: CASSPGTYNEQFF. This chain connects TRBV28 to TRBJ2-1; D possibly corresponds to TRBD2 (6 bases). V lost 6 bases and J 4 bases, leaving 10 bases between the germline ends. Looked up from germline, CDR1 is MDHEN and CDR2 is SYDVKM. CDR3 length equals 13 residues. The whole variable domain, filled in from reference TRBV28 and TRBJ2-1, reads DVKVTQSSRYLVKRTGEKVFLECVQDMDHENMFWYRQDPGLGLRLIYFSYDVKMKEKGDIPEGYSVSREKKERFSLILESASTNQTSMYLCASSPGTYNEQFFGPGTRLTVL.

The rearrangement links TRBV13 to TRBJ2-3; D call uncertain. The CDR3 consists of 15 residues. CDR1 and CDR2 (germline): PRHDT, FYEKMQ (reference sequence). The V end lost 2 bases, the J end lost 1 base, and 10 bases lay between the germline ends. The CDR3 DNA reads TGTGCCAGCAGCTTACGGCCTAGGGGCACAGATACGCAGTATTTT. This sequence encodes CASSLRPRGTDTQYF.

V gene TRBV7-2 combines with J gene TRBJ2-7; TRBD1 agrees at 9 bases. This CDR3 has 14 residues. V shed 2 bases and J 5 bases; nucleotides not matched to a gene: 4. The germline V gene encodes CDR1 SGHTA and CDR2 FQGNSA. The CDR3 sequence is CASSLSDRGHEQYF. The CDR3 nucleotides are TGTGCCAGCAGCTTATCGGACAGGGGCCACGAGCAGTACTTC. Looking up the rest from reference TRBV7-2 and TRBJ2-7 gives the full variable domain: GAGVSQSPSNKVTEKGKDVELRCDPISGHTALYWYRQSLGQGLEFLIYFQGNSAPDKSGLPSDRFSAERTGGSVSTLTIQRTQQEDSAVYLCASSLSDRGHEQYFGPGTRLTVT.

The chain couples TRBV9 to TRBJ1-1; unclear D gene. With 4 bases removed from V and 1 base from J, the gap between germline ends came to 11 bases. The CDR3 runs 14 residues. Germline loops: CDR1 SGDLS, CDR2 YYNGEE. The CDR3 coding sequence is TGTGCCAGCAGCCTAGCCGGGCCGAACACTGAAGCTTTCTTT. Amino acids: CASSLAGPNTEAFF. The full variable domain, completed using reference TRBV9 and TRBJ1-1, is DSGVTQTPKHLITATGQRVTLRCSPRSGDLSVYWYQQSLDQGLQFLIQYYNGEERAKGNILERFSAQQFPDLHSELNLSSLELGDSALYFCASSLAGPNTEAFFGQGTRLTVV.

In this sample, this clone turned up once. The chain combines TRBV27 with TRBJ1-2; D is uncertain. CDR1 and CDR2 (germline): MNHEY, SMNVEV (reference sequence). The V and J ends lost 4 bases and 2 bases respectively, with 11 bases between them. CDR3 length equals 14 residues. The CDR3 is CASSSEGANYGYTF. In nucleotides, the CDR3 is TGTGCCAGCAGTTCCGAGGGAGCCAACTATGGCTACACCTTC.

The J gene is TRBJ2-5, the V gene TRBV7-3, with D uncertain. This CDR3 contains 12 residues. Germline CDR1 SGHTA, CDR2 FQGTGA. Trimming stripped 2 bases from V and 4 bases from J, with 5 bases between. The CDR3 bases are TGTGCCAGCAGCTTATTCGGAGAGACCCAGTACTTC. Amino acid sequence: CASSLFGETQYF.

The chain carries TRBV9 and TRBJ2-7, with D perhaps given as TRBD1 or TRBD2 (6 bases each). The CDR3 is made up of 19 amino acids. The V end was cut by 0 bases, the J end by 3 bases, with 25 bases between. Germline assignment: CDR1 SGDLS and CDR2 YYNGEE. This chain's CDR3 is CASSVDPSFWQGTFYEQYF. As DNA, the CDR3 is TGTGCCAGCAGCGTAGATCCTAGCTTTTGGCAGGGGACTTTCTACGAGCAGTACTTC.

CDR3 DNA: TGTGCCAGCAGCTTAGATGAAGTGTTTATCGAGACCCAGTACTTC. It yields the protein CASSLDEVFIETQYF. The chain carries TRBV7-9 and TRBJ2-5; D ambiguous. Germline CDR1 reads SEHNR; CDR2 reads FQNEAQ (reference sequence). This CDR3 is 15 amino acids long. The V and J ends lost 1 base and 5 bases respectively, with 14 bases between them.

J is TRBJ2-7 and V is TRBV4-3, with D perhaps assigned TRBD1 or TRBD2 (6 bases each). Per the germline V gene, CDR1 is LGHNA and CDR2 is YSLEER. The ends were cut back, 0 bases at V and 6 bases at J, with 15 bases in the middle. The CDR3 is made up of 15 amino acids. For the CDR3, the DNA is TGCGCCAGCAGCCAAGATTTTGGGGGGCGCGGCGAGCAGTACTTC. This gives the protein CASSQDFGGRGEQYF.

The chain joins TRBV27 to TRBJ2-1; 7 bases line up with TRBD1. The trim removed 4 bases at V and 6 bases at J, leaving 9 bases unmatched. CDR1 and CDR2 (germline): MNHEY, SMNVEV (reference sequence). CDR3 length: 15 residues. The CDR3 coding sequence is TGTGCCAGCAGTTCCCCGGGACAGATTTCCAATGAGCAGTTCTTC. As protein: CASSSPGQISNEQFF.

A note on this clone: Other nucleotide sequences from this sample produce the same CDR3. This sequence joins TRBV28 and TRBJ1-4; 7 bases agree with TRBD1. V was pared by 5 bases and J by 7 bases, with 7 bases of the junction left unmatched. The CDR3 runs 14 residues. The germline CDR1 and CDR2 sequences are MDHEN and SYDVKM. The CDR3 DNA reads TGTGCCAGCAGTCCTACAGGGGTTGGTGAAAAACTGTTTTTT. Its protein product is CASSPTGVGEKLFF.